Detailed here is one TCR beta chain. In its sample, this clone was seen once. Its antigen target is currently unknown. No much larger clonotype is one base removed from it; base qualities were not supplied. Samples from volunteer blood donors who had recovered from COVID-19 were contributed by a second Seattle source. Collaborating institutions collected whole blood in K2EDTA tubes following their own protocols. For TCRbeta analysis, collaborators shipped samples as frozen whole blood, isolated PBMCs, or DNA extracted from either of those sample types. TCRbeta CDR3 regions were amplified from genomic DNA using the immunoSEQ Assay, a bias-controlled multiplex PCR. As for how the authors treated the data: Nucleated cell counts per sample were estimated from amplification of reference gene primers within the assay. To quantify the absolute abundance of each unique TCRbeta CDR3 rearrangement, sequence reads were collapsed and filtered. For each sample, productive Simpson clonality was calculated by taking the square root of Simpson's diversity index across productive rearrangements. This is the immuneACCESS table as TCRdb keeps it, with only in-frame sequences that have V and J called. A part of the clones is gone; compared with another copy, unresolved V genes explain less than half, and the rest is unexplained. D and trimming were read from the DNA, whereas the V and J calls and clone size are those reported in that table. A total of fewer than 300,000 clones appear in this sample, around nine tenths of them only once. The biggest ten clones account for over 7.5% of the sample.

This record comes from a study of blood T cell repertoires in COVID-19 (TCRdb year 2020). Background on the whole study: Samples covering the acute and convalescent phases of COVID-19 were provided by collaborators in the United States, Italy and Spain. The material from the prospective study consisted of cDNA or gDNA derived from T cells, B-cell-depleted T cells, or PBMCs. The dataset comprised deeply sampled blood TCRbeta repertoires from subjects exposed to, actively infected with, or recovered from COVID-19. A freely available public database, intended as a resource for researchers studying the immune response to SARS-CoV-2, is where the repertoires were released. The samples were drawn from two sources: the first 160 participants of the ongoing ImmuneRACE study, and 1,200 or so subjects contributed by 6 global collaborators. A de-identified subject ID, COVID-19 status, age in years and sex were almost always included in the sample metadata. Where HLA class I and class II types were available, the types were taken from metadata supplied by the sample provider, not from assay-based typing. General conclusions and limits of the study: The quantity of clinical and demographic metadata differed by source and by participant and was supplied without curation.

CDR1 and CDR2 (SGHRS, YFSETQ) derive from the germline V gene. V sheds 2 bases and J sheds 6 bases, leaving 12 bases between their ends. The CDR3, cysteine through phenylalanine, is 14 amino acids long. The retained sequence is limited to the CDR3, 42 bases, with the frame set at the first base. The sequence is built from TRBV5-1 and TRBJ2-1; confidence is insufficient to name the D gene. Source material: peripheral blood. The sequence derives from a man aged 40-50 years who had recovered from COVID-19. The sequenced DNA: TGCGCCAGCAGCTTATCGGGTAGGTCCAATGAGCAGTTCTTC. Translated, this is CASSLSGRSNEQFF.